This T cell receptor beta chain was sequenced for a study of sequential checkpoint blockade in melanoma. Points from the study as a whole: Rising tumor T-cell fraction and clonality meant about 30 times likelier benefit.

Germline CDR1 reads MGHDK; CDR2 reads SYGVNS. Trimming removed 1 base from V and 5 bases from J, with 9 bases in between. The CDR3 has 13 residues. As for this clone: As yet, its antigen is unknown.

Stated treatment: randomized to nivolumab then ipilimumab (arm A) or the reverse (arm B). Patients had received no earlier DNA-damaging chemotherapy. Method: immunoSEQ multiplex PCR; TCRdb's copy keeps in-frame clones and lacks some. The sample carries around 3,000 clones, 25% to 35% recorded once. The receptor was isolated from a human donor with melanoma. The gene calls are TRBV25-1 and TRBJ2-7; D may be TRBD1 (5 bases). The specimen comprised tumor tissue (inferred from file names), sampled from a patient given nivolumab and ipilimumab in sequence. CDR3 sequence (DNA): TGTGCCAGCAGTGAATCCCCCAGGGACGAGCAGTACTTC. Protein product: CASSESPRDEQYF.